Below, 5 T cell receptor beta chains from the same sample are listed, as sequenced in a study of ipilimumab plus nivolumab after autologous stem cell transplantation. Assay: immunoSEQ multiplex PCR; the TCRdb copy retains only in-frame clones and omits some. The sample lists tens of thousands of clones; about 92% were seen once. Material: PBMCs, obtained in a trial of ipilimumab plus nivolumab as post-transplant consolidation. The receptors were gathered from a male donor with multiple myeloma.

V gene TRBV2 combines with J gene TRBJ1-5; 7 positions agree with TRBD1. This CDR3 is built from 14 residues. Germline lookup yields CDR1 SNHLY and CDR2 FYNNEI. V was clipped by 7 bases and J by 9 bases; unmatched bases: 12. CDR3 residues: CASKETGSEGPQHF. CDR3 DNA: TGTGCCAGCAAGGAGACAGGGTCGGAGGGGCCCCAGCATTTT.

This clone has just one count. The gene calls are TRBV2 and TRBJ1-1; tentative D call: TRBD1 (6 bases). The CDR3 covers 14 residues. Trimming took off 4 bases at V and 6 bases at J, with 15 bases between the two ends. CDR1 is SNHLY, CDR2 FYNNEI, per germline. CDR3 region: CASSGRDIRPEAFF. CDR3 nucleotides: TGTGCCAGCAGTGGCCGGGACATACGACCTGAAGCTTTCTTT.

The genes are TRBV5-6 and TRBJ2-3, with D hard to call. The length of the CDR3 is 14 residues. The germline V and J ends were trimmed by 0 bases and 1 base, with 6 bases remaining between them. CDR1 is SGHDT, CDR2 YYEEEE, per germline. The CDR3: CASSLDSGTDTQYF. The CDR3 DNA reads TGTGCCAGCAGCTTGGACAGCGGCACAGATACGCAGTATTTT. Based on the CDR3 plus reference TRBV5-6 and TRBJ2-3, the full variable domain is DAGVTQSPTHLIKTRGQQVTLRCSPKSGHDTVSWYQQALGQGPQFIFQYYEEEERQRGNFPDRFSGHQFPNYSSELNVNALLLGDSALYLCASSLDSGTDTQYFGPGTRLTVL.

A single count supports this clone. The rearrangement joins TRBV19 to TRBJ1-2; a possible D gene is TRBD1 (6 bases). The CDR3 extends over 12 amino acids. V lost 10 bases and J lost 2, with 11 bases in between. Per the germline V gene, CDR1 is LNHDA and CDR2 is SQIVND (reference sequence). For the CDR3, the DNA is TGTGCCACACTAACAGGGAACTATGGCTACACCTTC. Its protein is CATLTGNYGYTF. The whole variable domain, filled in from reference TRBV19 and TRBJ1-2, reads DGGITQSPKYLFRKEGQNVTLSCEQNLNHDAMYWYRQDPGQGLRLIYYSQIVNDFQKGDIAEGYSVSREKKESFPLTVTSAQKNPTAFYLCATLTGNYGYTFGSGTRLTVV.

A single count supports this clone. This chain uses TRBV27 with TRBJ2-7, with 10 bases that match TRBD1. The V gene end was trimmed by 8 bases and the J gene end by 1 base; junction bases not matched to a gene: 8. CDR1 and CDR2 (germline): MNHEY, SMNVEV (reference sequence). This CDR3 has 15 amino acids. This CDR3 is CASSWGQGTSYEQYF. CDR3 coding DNA: TGTGCCAGCTCTTGGGGACAGGGGACTTCCTACGAGCAGTACTTC.